The T cell receptor (beta chain) described here comes from a study of blood T cell repertoires in COVID-19. This CDR3 spans 15 amino acids. In germline, CDR1 is SGHTA, CDR2 FQGNSA. Between the trimmed V and J ends, which lost 1 base and 7 bases, there was a span of 16 bases. Original analysis: Amplification of reference gene primers was used by the study to estimate nucleated cell counts. The protocol was immunoSEQ multiplex PCR, while the TCRdb copy is restricted to in-frame clones and leaves out a portion. Clone size and the V and J calls come from that table; the DNA yielded D and trimming. The top ten clones hold around 3.2% of a sample with fewer than 300,000 clones, about 70% of them seen once.

The sample consisted of peripheral blood. The TCR sequence derives from a woman of 80 years or more with acute or convalescent COVID-19. V usage is TRBV7-2 and J usage is TRBJ2-5, with unresolved D. The CDR3 is CASSLDLTSSGTQYF. In DNA form, the CDR3 reads TGTGCCAGCAGCTTAGATTTGACTTCTTCCGGGACCCAGTACTTC.